Listed here are 10 T cell receptor beta chains from one sample, sequenced in a study of radiation and T cells in renal cell carcinoma. Clones were sequenced by immunoSEQ multiplex PCR, and TCRdb holds only the in-frame ones, with some missing. The sample shows 120,000 or so clones, approximately 90% of them seen only once. The time point is: blood 2 weeks post-SBRT. Treatment meaning: 15 Gy SBRT to primary tumor, nephrectomy 4 weeks later. This specimen consisted of blood, obtained from a patient whose treatment included radiotherapy and nephrectomy. The receptors come from a woman in her sixties or seventies with renal cell carcinoma.

Notes on this clone: The junction shows a germline mismatch at one end, possibly a read error. The chain employs TRBV7-7 and TRBJ1-1; no firm D call. The CDR3 is made up of 13 amino acids. CDR1 and CDR2 (germline): SSHAT, FNYEAQ (reference sequence). The CDR3 loop reads CASSQTVNTEAFF. The CDR3 DNA follows: TGTGCTAGCAGCCAAACAGTGAACACTGAAGCTTTCTTT.

The chain recombines TRBV5-4 with TRBJ2-1; 9 bases match TRBD2. The CDR3 consists of 16 residues. The germline gives CDR1 SGHNT, CDR2 YYREEE (reference sequence). The V and J ends lost 0 bases and 11 bases, in that order; junction bases with no gene match: 12. As DNA, the CDR3 is TGTGCCAGCAGCTTGGGGGGTAGCGGGGGCTCTCGGCAGCAGTTCTTC. Encoded protein: CASSLGGSGGSRQQFF.

V gene TRBV5-1 combines with J gene TRBJ2-7; maybe TRBD2 (5 bases). This CDR3 has 14 amino acids. Germline V gene lookup returns CDR1 SGHRS and CDR2 YFSETQ. With 0 bases removed from V and 3 bases from J, the gap between germline ends came to 10 bases. CDR3 sequence (DNA): TGCGCCAGCAGCTTGGGGCCGGGGATCTACGAGCAGTACTTC. It is translated as CASSLGPGIYEQYF. Complete variable domain (other parts from reference TRBV5-1 and TRBJ2-7): KAGVTQTPRYLIKTRGQQVTLSCSPISGHRSVSWYQQTPGQGLQFLFEYFSETQRNKGNFPGRFSGRQFSNSRSEMNVSTLELGDSALYLCASSLGPGIYEQYFGPGTRLTVT.

V gene TRBV19 combines with J gene TRBJ1-2; D remains ambiguous. Per germline, CDR1 LNHDA and CDR2 SQIVND (reference sequence). The CDR3 length is 14 residues. V gave up 6 bases and J gave up 4 bases, with 15 bases separating them. The CDR3 DNA sequence: TGTGCCAGTAGCCCCCTCGGCGGCCTCTATGGCTACACCTTC. Its translation is CASSPLGGLYGYTF.

This chain joins TRBV27 and TRBJ1-4; D ambiguous. Germline-derived CDR1 and CDR2 are MNHEY and SMNVEV (reference sequence). The CDR3 has 13 residues. V shed 2 bases and J shed 8 bases, with 9 bases lying between them. CDR3 sequence: CASSLGRTEKLFF. The CDR3 bases are TGTGCCAGCAGTTTAGGGAGGACGGAAAAACTGTTTTTT.

This clone was observed once. The rearrangement uses TRBV7-9 and TRBJ1-2; D possibly corresponds to TRBD1 (5 bases). V lost 1 base to trimming and J lost 5 bases, with 11 bases between them. CDR1 is SEHNR and CDR2 is FQNEAQ in the germline V gene (reference sequence). This CDR3 is built from 14 residues. CDR3: CASSLEGLSYGYTF. In DNA, the CDR3 is TGTGCCAGCAGCTTAGAGGGACTCTCATATGGCTACACCTTC.

Only a few counts were recorded for this clone. The rearrangement uses TRBV29-1 and TRBJ1-5, with D perhaps matching TRBD1 (5 bases). Germline V lookup: CDR1 SQVTM, CDR2 ANQGSEA. Trimming pared 5 bases from V and 2 bases from J, leaving 7 bases between. The CDR3 spans 12 residues. The CDR3 nucleotides are TGCAGCGTTCAGGGTGGCAATCAGCCCCAGCATTTT. Translation: CSVQGGNQPQHF.

The chain combines TRBV4-2 with TRBJ1-5; the D gene is possibly TRBD1 (6 bases). Trimming cost V 0 bases and J 7 bases, with 13 bases left between them. The germline CDR1 and CDR2 sequences are LGHNA and YNFKEQ. This CDR3 is built from 15 residues. CDR3 sequence reads: CASSQETGRMQPQHF. The CDR3 region has the DNA TGTGCCAGCAGCCAAGAAACAGGGAGAATGCAGCCCCAGCATTTT.

This chain connects TRBV18 to TRBJ2-2; D is uncertain. CDR3 length: 12 residues. Trimming took off 3 bases at V and 7 bases at J, with 6 bases between the two ends. CDR1 and CDR2 from the germline V gene are KGHSH and LQKENI. CDR3 sequence (DNA): TGTGCCAGCTCACCGTTTGGCGGGGAGCTGTTTTTT. This codes for CASSPFGGELFF.

The genes are TRBV23-1 and TRBJ2-2, with no clear D. TRBV23-1 belongs to the ORF category, with a function that is uncertain. The CDR3 runs to 11 residues. Trimming left V 2 bases short and J 9 bases short, with 4 bases between. The CDR3 nucleotides read TGCGCCAGCAGTCAACCCCGGGAGCTGTTTTTT. Translation: CASSQPRELFF.